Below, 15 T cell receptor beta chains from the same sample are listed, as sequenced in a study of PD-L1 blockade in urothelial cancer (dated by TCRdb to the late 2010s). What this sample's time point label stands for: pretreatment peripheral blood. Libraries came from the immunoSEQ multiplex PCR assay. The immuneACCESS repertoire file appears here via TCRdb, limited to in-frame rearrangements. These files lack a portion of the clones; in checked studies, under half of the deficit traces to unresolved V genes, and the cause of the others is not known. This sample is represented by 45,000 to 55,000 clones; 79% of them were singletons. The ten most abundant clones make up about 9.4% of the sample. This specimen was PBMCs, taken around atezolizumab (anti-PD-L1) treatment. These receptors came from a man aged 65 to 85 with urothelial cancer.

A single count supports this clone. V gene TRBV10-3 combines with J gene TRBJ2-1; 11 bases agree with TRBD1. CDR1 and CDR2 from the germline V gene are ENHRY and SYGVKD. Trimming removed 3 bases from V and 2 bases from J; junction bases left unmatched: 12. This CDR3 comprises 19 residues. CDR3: CAISERTTGTGGTYNEQFF. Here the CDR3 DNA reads TGTGCCATCAGTGAAAGGACCACAGGGACAGGGGGTACCTACAATGAGCAGTTCTTC.

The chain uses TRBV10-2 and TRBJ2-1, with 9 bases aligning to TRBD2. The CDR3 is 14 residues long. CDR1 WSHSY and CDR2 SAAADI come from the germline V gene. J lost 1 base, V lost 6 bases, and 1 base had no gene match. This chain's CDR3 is CASSLAGSYNEQFF. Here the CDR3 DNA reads TGCGCCAGCAGCCTAGCGGGATCCTACAATGAGCAGTTCTTC.

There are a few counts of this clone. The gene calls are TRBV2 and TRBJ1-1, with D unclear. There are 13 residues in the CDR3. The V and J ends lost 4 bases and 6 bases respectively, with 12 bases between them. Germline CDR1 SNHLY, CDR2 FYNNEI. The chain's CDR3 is CASSGSYLAEAFF. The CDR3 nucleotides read TGTGCCAGCAGTGGTTCCTACCTGGCTGAAGCTTTCTTT.

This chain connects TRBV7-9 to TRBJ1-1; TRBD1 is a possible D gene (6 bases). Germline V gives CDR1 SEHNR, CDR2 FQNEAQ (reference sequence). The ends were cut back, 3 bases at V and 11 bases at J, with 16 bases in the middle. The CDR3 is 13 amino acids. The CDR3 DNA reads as TGTGCCAGCAGCTTGGGGGCGGAACTTGAGGCTTTCTTT. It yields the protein CASSLGAELEAFF.

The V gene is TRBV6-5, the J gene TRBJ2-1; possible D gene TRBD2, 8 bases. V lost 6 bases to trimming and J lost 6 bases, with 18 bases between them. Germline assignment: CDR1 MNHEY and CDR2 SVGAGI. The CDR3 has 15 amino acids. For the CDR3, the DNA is TGTGCCAGCAGCCCAGGGGGGGCGGGAGGCAATGAGCAGTTCTTC. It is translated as CASSPGGAGGNEQFF.

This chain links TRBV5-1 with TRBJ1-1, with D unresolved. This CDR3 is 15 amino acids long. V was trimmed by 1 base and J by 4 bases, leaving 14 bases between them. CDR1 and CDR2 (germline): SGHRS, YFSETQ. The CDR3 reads CASSLSTGYSTEAFF. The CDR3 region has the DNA TGCGCCAGCAGCTTGTCAACGGGGTACAGCACTGAAGCTTTCTTT.

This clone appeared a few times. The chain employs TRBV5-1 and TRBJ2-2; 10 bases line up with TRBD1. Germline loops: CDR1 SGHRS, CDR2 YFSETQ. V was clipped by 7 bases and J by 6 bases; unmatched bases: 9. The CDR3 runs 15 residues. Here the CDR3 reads CASHHGGQGSGELFF. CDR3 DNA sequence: TGCGCCAGCCACCACGGGGGACAGGGGTCCGGGGAGCTGTTTTTT.

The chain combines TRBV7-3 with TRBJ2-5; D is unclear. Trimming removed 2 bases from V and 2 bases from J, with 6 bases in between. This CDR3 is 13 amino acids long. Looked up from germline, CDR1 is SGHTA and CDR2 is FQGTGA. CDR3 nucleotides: TGTGCCAGCAGCTTAGGGCAGCAAGAGACCCAGTACTTC. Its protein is CASSLGQQETQYF.

The CDR3 region is CSVIGENPGELFF. The CDR3, as DNA: TGCAGCGTTATCGGGGAAAATCCCGGGGAGCTGTTTTTT. J is TRBJ2-2 and V is TRBV29-1; D may be TRBD2 (5 bases). The germline V gene encodes CDR1 SQVTM and CDR2 ANQGSEA. This CDR3 is 13 amino acids long. Trimming cost V 5 bases and J 6 bases, with 13 bases left between them.

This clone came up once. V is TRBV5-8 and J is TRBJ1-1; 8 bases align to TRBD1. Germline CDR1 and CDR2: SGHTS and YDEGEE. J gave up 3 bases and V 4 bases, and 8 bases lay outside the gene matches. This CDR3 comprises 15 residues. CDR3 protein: CASSTDRAVDTEAFF. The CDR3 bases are TGTGCCAGCAGCACGGACAGGGCGGTTGACACTGAAGCTTTCTTT.

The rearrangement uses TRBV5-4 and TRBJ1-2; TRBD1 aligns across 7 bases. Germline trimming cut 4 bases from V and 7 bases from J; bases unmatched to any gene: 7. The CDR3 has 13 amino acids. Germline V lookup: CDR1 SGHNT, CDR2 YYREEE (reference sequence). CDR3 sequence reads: CASSRTGERGYTF. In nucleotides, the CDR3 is TGTGCCAGCAGCAGAACAGGGGAACGTGGCTACACCTTC.

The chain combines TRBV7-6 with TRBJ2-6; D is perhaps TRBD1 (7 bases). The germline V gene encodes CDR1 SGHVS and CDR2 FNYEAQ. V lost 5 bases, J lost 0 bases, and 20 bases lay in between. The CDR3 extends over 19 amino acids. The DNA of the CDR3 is TGTGCCAGCAGCCCTTCAGGGGGGCGGGCCCTCTCTGGGGCCAACGTCCTGACTTTC. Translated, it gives CASSPSGGRALSGANVLTF.

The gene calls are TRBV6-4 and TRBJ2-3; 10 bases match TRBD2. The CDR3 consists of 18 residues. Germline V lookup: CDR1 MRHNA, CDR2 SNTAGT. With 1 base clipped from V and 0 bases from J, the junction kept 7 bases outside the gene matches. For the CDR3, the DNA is TGTGCCAGCAGTGACTTTCCTAGCGGGAGCTCAAGCACAGATACGCAGTATTTT. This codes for CASSDFPSGSSSTDTQYF.

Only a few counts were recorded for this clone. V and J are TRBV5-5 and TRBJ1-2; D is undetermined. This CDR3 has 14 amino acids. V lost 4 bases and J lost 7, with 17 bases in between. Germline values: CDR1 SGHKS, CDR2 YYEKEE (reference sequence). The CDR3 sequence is CASSPTLGLSGYTF. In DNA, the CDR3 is TGTGCCAGCAGCCCCACCCTCGGACTGAGTGGCTACACCTTC.

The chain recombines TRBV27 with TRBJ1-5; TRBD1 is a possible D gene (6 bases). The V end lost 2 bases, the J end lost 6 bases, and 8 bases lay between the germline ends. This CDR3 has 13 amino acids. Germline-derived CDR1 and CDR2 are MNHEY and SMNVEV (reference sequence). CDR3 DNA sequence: TGTGCCAGCAGTTTACAGGGGCCTCAGCCCCAGCATTTT. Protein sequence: CASSLQGPQPQHF.